The 16 T cell receptor beta chains reported below all come from one sample, sequenced in a study of T cells in Graves' hyperthyroidism and ophthalmopathy. Authors of the study amplified TCR beta CDR3 regions from RNA transcripts. The TCR CDR3 was amplified in a first-round RT-PCR using the HTBI primer set. TCRdb re-called the multiplex PCR reads with MiXCR, one entry per CDR3 protein. Of 300,000 to 450,000 distinct CDR3 sequences listed, around a sixth are singletons. The sample was blood. These receptors all come from a woman between 40 and 55 years old with Graves' ophthalmopathy.

The table lists this clonotype with many counts. J is TRBJ1-3 and V is TRBV7-2; D is unresolved. Deletions cut 7 bases from V and 0 bases from J, with 10 bases between. From germline, CDR1 is SGHTA and CDR2 FQGNSA. The CDR3 is made up of 14 amino acids. CDR3 coding DNA: TGTGCCAGCACCCTTTCCGCCTCTGGAAACACCATATATTTT. It yields the protein CASTLSASGNTIYF.

The chain recombines TRBV11-2 with TRBJ2-5; no clear D gene. Germline lookup yields CDR1 SGHAT and CDR2 FQNNGV. V was clipped by 2 bases and J by 7 bases, with 23 bases between them. This CDR3 is built from 17 residues. Written as DNA, the CDR3 is TGTGCCAGCAGCTTATTCGTATCGGGCCCCCTAGTAGGGACCCAGTACTTC. Its protein is CASSLFVSGPLVGTQYF.

There are many counts of this clonotype. The J gene is TRBJ1-1, the V gene TRBV6-1; no clear D. Trimming removed 6 bases from V and 0 bases from J, with 11 bases in between. The CDR3 loop spans 14 amino acids. CDR1 is MNHNS, CDR2 SASEGT, per germline. This CDR3 reads CASRAYLMNTEAFF. The DNA for the CDR3 is TGTGCCAGCAGGGCATATCTCATGAACACTGAAGCTTTCTTT.

This chain links TRBV12-3 or TRBV12-4 with TRBJ1-5; the D gene is possibly TRBD1 (5 bases). V gave up 2 bases and J gave up 5 bases, with 10 bases separating them. This CDR3 comprises 14 residues. CDR3 loop: CASSLKGTHQPQHF. The CDR3 DNA reads TGTGCCAGCAGTTTAAAGGGGACTCATCAGCCCCAGCATTTT.

This clonotype was seen ten or more times. This chain uses TRBV5-1 with TRBJ2-2; D tentatively fits TRBD1 or TRBD2 (6 bases each). Germline CDR1 SGHRS, CDR2 YFSETQ. There are 21 residues in the CDR3. Trimming shortened V by 1 base and J by 0 bases, and 25 bases separated the two germline ends. The CDR3 bases are TGCGCCAGCAGCTTGCGCGGGTCTGGTAGGGGGACTGGCTCGAACACCGGGGAGCTGTTTTTT. Translation: CASSLRGSGRGTGSNTGELFF.

This clonotype has at least ten counts. V and J are TRBV5-1 and TRBJ1-6, with TRBD1 as a possible D gene (5 bases). The CDR3 spans 14 residues. Trimming took off 6 bases at V and 9 bases at J, with 16 bases between the two ends. CDR1 is SGHRS and CDR2 is YFSETQ in the germline V gene. CDR3 sequence (DNA): TGCGCCAGCACCCCCAGCGGGGCTGGTTCACCCCTCCACTTT. Translation gives CASTPSGAGSPLHF.

Comment on this clonotype: The junction and the germline gene differ at one end; a read error may be behind it. The CDR3 sequence: CTSSLGGYTEAFF. The CDR3 DNA reads as TGTACCAGCAGTTTAGGGGGCTACACTGAAGCTTTCTTT. The chain employs TRBV28 and TRBJ1-1, with TRBD1 identical over 7 bases. The germline CDR1 and CDR2 sequences are MDHEN and SYDVKM. The CDR3 has 13 residues. Full variable domain (missing parts from reference TRBV28 and TRBJ1-1): DVKVTQSSRYLVKRTGEKVFLECVQDMDHENMFWYRQDPGLGLRLIYFSYDVKMKEKGDIPEGYSVSREKKERFSLILESASTNQTSMYLCTSSLGGYTEAFFGQGTRLTVV.

V gene TRBV12-3 or TRBV12-4 combines with J gene TRBJ1-2; D is unresolved. V lost 7 bases, J lost 3 bases, and 21 bases lay in between. There are 16 residues in the CDR3. The CDR3 DNA sequence: TGTGCCAGCAATGGGGTCCTTCGGGATTCTCACTATGGCTACACCTTC. Its protein product is CASNGVLRDSHYGYTF.

This clonotype was detected ten times or more. V and J are TRBV5-1 and TRBJ2-5; unclear D gene. Trimming removed 4 bases from V and 3 bases from J, with 10 bases in between. Germline CDR1 is SGHRS and CDR2 is YFSETQ. The length of the CDR3 is 13 residues. Written as DNA, the CDR3 is TGCGCCAGCAGCGGTGTCCTTAAAGAGACCCAGTACTTC. Translation gives CASSGVLKETQYF.

This clonotype was picked up many times. J is TRBJ2-7 and V is TRBV6-5; D possibly corresponds to TRBD2 (5 bases). The V end was cut by 6 bases, the J end by 0 bases, with 15 bases between. The CDR3 length is 15 residues. The germline V gene has CDR1 MNHEY and CDR2 SVGAGI. CDR3 nucleotides: TGTGCCAGCAGGTCTGTAGGGAGAAGCTCCTACGAGCAGTACTTC. This sequence encodes CASRSVGRSSYEQYF.

This clonotype was picked up many times. The chain couples TRBV20-1 to TRBJ1-3; maybe TRBD1 (5 bases). Germline V gives CDR1 DFQATT, CDR2 SNEGSKA (reference sequence). The CDR3 loop spans 15 amino acids. V was trimmed by 6 bases and J by 0 bases, leaving 15 bases between them. For the CDR3, the DNA is TGCAGTGCGCCGGACCTGACAGACTCTGGAAACACCATATATTTT. As protein: CSAPDLTDSGNTIYF.

This clonotype was seen repeatedly, ten times or more. CDR3 sequence (DNA): TGTGCCTGGAGTCGTTGGAACACTGAAGCTTTCTTT. Translating gives CAWSRWNTEAFF. The rearrangement uses TRBV30 and TRBJ1-1, with D unresolved. The CDR3 has 12 residues. Germline CDR1 reads GTSNPN; CDR2 reads SVGIG (reference sequence). V shed 2 bases and J shed 1 base, with 5 bases lying between them.

This chain joins TRBV3-1 and TRBJ1-6, with D tentatively TRBD1 (5 bases). V was cut by 7 bases and J by 7 bases, with 8 bases left in between. Germline lookup yields CDR1 LGHDT and CDR2 YNNKEL (reference sequence). There are 12 residues in the CDR3. CDR3 coding DNA: TGTGCCAGCAACAGGATGAATTCACCCCTCCACTTT. Its translation: CASNRMNSPLHF.

CDR3 protein: CASSSGQDGYGYTF. The CDR3 nucleotides are TGTGCCAGCAGCTCGGGACAGGACGGCTATGGCTACACCTTC. The chain links TRBV6-1 to TRBJ1-2, with 8 bases lining up with TRBD1. The V gene end was trimmed by 6 bases and the J gene end by 4 bases; junction bases not matched to a gene: 7. This CDR3 contains 14 residues. Germline V lookup: CDR1 MNHNS, CDR2 SASEGT.

This clonotype was seen ten or more times. V and J are TRBV4-1 and TRBJ2-7, with D maybe TRBD1 (6 bases). The germline V gene has CDR1 MGHRA and CDR2 YSYEKL. Trimming left V 0 bases short and J 1 base short, with 10 bases between. This CDR3 is 15 amino acids long. This CDR3 is CASSQDRGLSYEQYF. CDR3 nucleotides: TGCGCCAGCAGCCAAGACAGGGGCCTTTCCTACGAGCAGTACTTC.

Many counts were recorded for this clonotype. The genes are TRBV12-3 or TRBV12-4 and TRBJ2-7, with 9 bases aligning to TRBD1. V lost 4 bases and J lost 2; bases outside the gene matches: 0. The CDR3 is 13 residues long. CDR3 nucleotide sequence: TGTGCCAGCAGTTGGGACAGGGCCTACGAGCAGTACTTC. This codes for CASSWDRAYEQYF.